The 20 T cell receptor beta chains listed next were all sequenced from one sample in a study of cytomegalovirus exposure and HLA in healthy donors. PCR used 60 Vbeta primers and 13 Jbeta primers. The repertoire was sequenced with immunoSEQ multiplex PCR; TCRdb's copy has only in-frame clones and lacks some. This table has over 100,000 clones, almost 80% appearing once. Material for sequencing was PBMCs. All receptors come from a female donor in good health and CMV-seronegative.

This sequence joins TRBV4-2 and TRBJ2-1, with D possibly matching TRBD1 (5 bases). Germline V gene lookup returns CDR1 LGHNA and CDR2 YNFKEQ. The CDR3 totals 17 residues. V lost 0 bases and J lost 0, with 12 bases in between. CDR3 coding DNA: TGTGCCAGCAGCCAAGATTGGGGCGCCAGCTCCTACAATGAGCAGTTCTTC. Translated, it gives CASSQDWGASSYNEQFF.

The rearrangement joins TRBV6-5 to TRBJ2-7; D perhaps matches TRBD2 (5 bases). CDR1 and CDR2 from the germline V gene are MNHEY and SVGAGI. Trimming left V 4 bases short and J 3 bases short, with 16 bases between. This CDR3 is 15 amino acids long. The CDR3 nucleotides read TGTGCCAGCAGTTCCCTTCCGTCTCGGGGCTACGAGCAGTACTTC. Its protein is CASSSLPSRGYEQYF.

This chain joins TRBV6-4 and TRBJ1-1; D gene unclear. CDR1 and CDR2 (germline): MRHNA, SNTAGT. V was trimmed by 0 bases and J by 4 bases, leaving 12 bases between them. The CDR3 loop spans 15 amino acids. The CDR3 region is CASSDSEGGATEAFF. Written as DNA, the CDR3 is TGTGCCAGCAGTGACTCGGAAGGAGGTGCCACTGAAGCTTTCTTT.

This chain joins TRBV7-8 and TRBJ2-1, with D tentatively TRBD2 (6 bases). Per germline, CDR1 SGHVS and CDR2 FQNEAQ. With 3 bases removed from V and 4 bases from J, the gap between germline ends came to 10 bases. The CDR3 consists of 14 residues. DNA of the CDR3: TGTGCCAGCAGCTTGGACTACCCATACAATGAGCAGTTCTTC. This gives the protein CASSLDYPYNEQFF.

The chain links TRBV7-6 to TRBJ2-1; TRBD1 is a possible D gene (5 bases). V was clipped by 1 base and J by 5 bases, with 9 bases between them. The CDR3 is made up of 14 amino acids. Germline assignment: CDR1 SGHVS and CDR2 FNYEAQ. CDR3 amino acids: CASSLVAQDNEQFF. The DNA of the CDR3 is TGTGCCAGCAGCTTAGTGGCACAGGACAATGAGCAGTTCTTC. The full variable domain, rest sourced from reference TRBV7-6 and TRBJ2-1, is GAGVSQSPRYKVTKRGQDVALRCDPISGHVSLYWYRQALGQGPEFLTYFNYEAQQDKSGLPNDRFSAERPEGSISTLTIQRTEQRDSAMYRCASSLVAQDNEQFFGPGTRLTVL.

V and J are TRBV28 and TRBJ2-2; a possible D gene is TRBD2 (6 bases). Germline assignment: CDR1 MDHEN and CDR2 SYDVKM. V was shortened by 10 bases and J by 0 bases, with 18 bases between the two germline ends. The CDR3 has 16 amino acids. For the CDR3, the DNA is TGTGCCACCAGCATAGCGGAGACCTCGAACACCGGGGAGCTGTTTTTT. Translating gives CATSIAETSNTGELFF.

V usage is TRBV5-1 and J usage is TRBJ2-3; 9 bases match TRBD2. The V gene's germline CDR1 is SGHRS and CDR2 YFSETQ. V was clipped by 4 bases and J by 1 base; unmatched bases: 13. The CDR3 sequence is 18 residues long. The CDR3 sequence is CASSQLSGSKGGTDTQYF. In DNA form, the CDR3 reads TGCGCCAGCAGCCAACTTAGCGGGAGTAAAGGGGGCACAGATACGCAGTATTTT.

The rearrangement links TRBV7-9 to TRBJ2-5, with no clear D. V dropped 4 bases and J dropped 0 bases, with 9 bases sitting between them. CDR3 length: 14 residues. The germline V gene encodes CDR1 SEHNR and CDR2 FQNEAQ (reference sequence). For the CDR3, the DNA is TGTGCCAGCAGCTCCGACACCTACCAAGAGACCCAGTACTTC. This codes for CASSSDTYQETQYF.

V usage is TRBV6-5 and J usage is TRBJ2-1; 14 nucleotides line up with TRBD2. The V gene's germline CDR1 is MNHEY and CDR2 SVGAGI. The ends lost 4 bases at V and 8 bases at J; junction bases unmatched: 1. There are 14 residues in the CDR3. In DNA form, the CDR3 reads TGTGCCAGCAGTTCGGGACTAGCGGGAGATGAGCAGTTCTTC. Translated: CASSSGLAGDEQFF.

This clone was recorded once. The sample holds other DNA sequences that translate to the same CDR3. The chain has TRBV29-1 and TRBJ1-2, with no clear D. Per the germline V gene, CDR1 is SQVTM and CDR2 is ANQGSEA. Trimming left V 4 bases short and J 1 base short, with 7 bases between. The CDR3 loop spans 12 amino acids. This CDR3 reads CSVAGSNYGYTF. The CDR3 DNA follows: TGCAGCGTTGCCGGGAGTAACTATGGCTACACCTTC.

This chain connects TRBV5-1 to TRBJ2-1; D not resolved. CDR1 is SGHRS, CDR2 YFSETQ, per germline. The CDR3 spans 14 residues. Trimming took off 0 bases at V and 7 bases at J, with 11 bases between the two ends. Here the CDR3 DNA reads TGCGCCAGCAGCTTGGAGAATTACCAGAATGAGCAGTTCTTC. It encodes CASSLENYQNEQFF.

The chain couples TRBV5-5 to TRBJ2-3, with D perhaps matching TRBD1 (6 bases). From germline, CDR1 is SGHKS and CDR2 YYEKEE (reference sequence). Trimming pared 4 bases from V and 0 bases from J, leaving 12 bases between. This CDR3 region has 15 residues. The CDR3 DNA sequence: TGTGCCAGCAGCCGTCGACAGGTTAGCACAGATACGCAGTATTTT. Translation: CASSRRQVSTDTQYF.

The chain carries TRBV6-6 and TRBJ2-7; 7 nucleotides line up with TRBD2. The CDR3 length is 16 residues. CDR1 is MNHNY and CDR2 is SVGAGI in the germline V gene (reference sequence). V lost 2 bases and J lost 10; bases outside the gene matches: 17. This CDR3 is CASSYGGAGVPRGQYF. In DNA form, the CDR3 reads TGTGCCAGCAGTTACGGTGGGGCGGGAGTCCCCCGGGGACAGTACTTC.

CDR3 in amino acids: CASSLTHRGVNVLTF. CDR3 bases: TGTGCCAGCAGCTTAACCCACAGGGGTGTCAACGTCCTGACTTTC. V is TRBV7-2 and J is TRBJ2-6; TRBD1 matches at 7 bases. The germline CDR1 and CDR2 sequences are SGHTA and FQGNSA. V lost 2 bases to trimming and J lost 9 bases; unmatched junction nucleotides: 7. The CDR3 has 15 residues.

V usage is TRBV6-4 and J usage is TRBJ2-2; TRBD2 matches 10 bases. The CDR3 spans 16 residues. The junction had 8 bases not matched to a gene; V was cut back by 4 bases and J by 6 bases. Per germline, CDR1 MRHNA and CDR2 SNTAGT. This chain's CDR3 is CASSGSSGSGPGELFF. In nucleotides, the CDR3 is TGTGCCAGCAGTGGATCTAGCGGGAGTGGGCCCGGGGAGCTGTTTTTT.

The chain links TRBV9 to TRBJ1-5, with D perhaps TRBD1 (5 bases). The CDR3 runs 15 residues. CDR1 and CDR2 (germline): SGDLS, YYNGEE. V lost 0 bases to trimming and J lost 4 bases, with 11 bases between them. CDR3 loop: CASSVEGVRNQPQHF. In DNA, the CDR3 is TGTGCCAGCAGCGTAGAAGGGGTTAGGAATCAGCCCCAGCATTTT.

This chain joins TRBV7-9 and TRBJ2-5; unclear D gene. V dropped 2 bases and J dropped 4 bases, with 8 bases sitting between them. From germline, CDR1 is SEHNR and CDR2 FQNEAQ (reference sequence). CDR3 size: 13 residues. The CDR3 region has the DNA TGTGCCAGCAGCTTAAGACACGGAGAGACCCAGTACTTC. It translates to CASSLRHGETQYF.

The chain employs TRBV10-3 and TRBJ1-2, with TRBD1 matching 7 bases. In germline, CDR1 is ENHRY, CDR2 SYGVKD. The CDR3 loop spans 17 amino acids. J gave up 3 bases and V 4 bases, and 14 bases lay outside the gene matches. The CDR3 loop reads CAISAPLGDRDDYGYTF. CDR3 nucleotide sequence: TGTGCCATCAGTGCACCGCTGGGAGACAGGGATGACTATGGCTACACCTTC.

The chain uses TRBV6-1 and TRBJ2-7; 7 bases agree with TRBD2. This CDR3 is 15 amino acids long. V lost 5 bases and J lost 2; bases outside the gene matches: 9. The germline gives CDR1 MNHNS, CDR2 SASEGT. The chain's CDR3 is CASSSYGTNAYEQYF. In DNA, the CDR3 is TGTGCCAGCAGTTCCTACGGGACTAATGCCTACGAGCAGTACTTC.

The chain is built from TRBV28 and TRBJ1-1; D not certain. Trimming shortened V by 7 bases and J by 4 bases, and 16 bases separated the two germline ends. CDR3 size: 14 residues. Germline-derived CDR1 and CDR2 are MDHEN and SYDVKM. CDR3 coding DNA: TGTGCCAGCAAGTGGGAGGGCTTGTCCACTGAAGCTTTCTTT. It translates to CASKWEGLSTEAFF. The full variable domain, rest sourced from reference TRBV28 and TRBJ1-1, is DVKVTQSSRYLVKRTGEKVFLECVQDMDHENMFWYRQDPGLGLRLIYFSYDVKMKEKGDIPEGYSVSREKKERFSLILESASTNQTSMYLCASKWEGLSTEAFFGQGTRLTVV.